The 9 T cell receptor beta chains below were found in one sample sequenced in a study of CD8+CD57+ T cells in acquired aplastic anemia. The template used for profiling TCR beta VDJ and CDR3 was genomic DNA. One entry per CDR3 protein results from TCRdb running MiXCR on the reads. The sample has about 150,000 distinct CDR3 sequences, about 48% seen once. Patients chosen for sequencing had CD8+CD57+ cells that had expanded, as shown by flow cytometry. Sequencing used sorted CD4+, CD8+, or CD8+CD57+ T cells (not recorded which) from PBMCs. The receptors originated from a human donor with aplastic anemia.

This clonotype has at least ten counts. The CDR3 reads CSARTGDDEQYF. The DNA of the CDR3 is TGCAGTGCTAGGACGGGAGACGACGAGCAGTACTTC. This rearrangement joins TRBV20-1 to TRBJ2-7, with D perhaps matching TRBD2 (6 bases). The CDR3 covers 12 residues. Germline lookup yields CDR1 DFQATT and CDR2 SNEGSKA (reference sequence). V lost 3 bases to trimming and J lost 5 bases, with 11 bases between them.

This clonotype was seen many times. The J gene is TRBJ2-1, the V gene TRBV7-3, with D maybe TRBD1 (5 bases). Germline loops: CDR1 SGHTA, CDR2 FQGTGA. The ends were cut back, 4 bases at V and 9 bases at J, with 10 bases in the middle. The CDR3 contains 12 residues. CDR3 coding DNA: TGTGCCAGCAGCTCGCAGGGAACTGAGCAGTTCTTC. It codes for CASSSQGTEQFF.

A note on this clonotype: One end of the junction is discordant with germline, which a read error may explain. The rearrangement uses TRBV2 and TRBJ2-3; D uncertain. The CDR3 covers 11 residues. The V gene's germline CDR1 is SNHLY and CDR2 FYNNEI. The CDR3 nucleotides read TGTGCCAGCAGTTCAAGCTCCGTCAAACATTTT. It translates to CASSSSSVKHF. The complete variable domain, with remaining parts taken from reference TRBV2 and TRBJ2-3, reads EPEVTQTPSHQVTQMGQEVILRCVPISNHLYFYWYRQILGQKVEFLVSFYNNEISEKSEIFDDQFSVERPDGSNFTLKIRSTKLEDSAMYFCASSSSSVKHFGPGTRLTVL.

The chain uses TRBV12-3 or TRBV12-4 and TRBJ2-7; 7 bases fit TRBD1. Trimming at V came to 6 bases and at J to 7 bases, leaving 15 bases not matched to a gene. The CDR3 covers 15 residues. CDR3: CASSSAMTGSWEQYF. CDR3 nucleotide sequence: TGTGCCAGCAGCTCCGCAATGACAGGGTCCTGGGAGCAGTACTTC.

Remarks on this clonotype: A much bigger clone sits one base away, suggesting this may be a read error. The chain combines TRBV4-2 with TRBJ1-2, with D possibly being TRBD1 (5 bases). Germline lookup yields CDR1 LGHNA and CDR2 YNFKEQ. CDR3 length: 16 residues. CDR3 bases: TGTGCCAGCAGCCGGGGGGTGGGAGATGTCAACTATGGCTACGCCTTC. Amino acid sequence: CASSRGVGDVNYGYAF.

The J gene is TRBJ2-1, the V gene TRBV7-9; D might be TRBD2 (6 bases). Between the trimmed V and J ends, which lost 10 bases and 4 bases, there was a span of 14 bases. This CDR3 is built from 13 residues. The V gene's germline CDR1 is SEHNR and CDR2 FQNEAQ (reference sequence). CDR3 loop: CATNSGGYNEQFF. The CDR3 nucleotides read TGTGCCACCAATTCCGGGGGTTACAATGAGCAGTTCTTC.

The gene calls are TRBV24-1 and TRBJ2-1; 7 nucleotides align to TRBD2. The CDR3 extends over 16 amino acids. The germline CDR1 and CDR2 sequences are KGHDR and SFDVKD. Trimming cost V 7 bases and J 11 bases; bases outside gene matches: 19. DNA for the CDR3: TGTGCCACCAGATCTAGCGGCAAGTCCCAGTTCGATAAGCAGTTCTTC. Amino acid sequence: CATRSSGKSQFDKQFF.

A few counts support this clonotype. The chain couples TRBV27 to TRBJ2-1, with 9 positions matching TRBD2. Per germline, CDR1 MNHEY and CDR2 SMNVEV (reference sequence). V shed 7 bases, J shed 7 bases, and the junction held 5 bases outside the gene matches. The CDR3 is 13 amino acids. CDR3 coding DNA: TGTGCCAGCAAAGCGGGAGGTCATAATGAGCAGTTCTTC. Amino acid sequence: CASKAGGHNEQFF.

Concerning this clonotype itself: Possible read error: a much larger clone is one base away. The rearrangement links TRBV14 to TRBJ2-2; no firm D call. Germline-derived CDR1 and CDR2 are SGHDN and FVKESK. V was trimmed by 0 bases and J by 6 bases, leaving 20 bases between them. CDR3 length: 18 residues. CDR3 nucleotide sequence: TGTGCCAGCAGCCAAGACCTCCCCACGACGTTCAGCGCCGGGGAGCTGTTTTTT. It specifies CASSQDLPTTFSAGELFF.